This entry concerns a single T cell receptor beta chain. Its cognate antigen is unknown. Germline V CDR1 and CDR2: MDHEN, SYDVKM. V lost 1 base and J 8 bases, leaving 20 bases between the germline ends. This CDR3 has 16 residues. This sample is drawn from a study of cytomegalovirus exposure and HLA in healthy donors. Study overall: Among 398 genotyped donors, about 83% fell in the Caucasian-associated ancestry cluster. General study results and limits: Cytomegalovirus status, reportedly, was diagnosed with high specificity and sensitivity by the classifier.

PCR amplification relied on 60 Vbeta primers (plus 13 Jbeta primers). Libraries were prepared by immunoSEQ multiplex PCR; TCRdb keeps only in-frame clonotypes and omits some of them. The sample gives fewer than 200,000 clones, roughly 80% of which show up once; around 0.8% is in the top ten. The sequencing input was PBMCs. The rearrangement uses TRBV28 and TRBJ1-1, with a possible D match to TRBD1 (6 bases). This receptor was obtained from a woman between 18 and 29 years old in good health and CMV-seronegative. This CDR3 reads CASSLLGQGPGLEAFF. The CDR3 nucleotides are TGTGCCAGCAGTTTATTAGGGCAGGGGCCAGGGCTCGAAGCTTTCTTT.